This T cell receptor beta chain came from a study of OX40 agonist ivuxolimab in advanced cancers. About the research overall: Ivuxolimab, an antibody acting as an agonist of OX40 (CD134), was used to treat patients. Of mixed ages from about 20 to 80 and averaging about 60 years, the group was 65% to 85% male. Dose-escalation cases comprised hepatocellular carcinoma, melanoma, renal cell or head and neck cancer.

Sequenced by immunoSEQ multiplex PCR; TCRdb stores in-frame clones only, minus some. The sample comprises approximately 62,000 clones, around 90% of which are singletons, and about 4.8% rests with the top ten. Trimming left V 1 base short and J 5 bases short, with 11 bases between. The CDR3 is 15 residues long. CDR1 is SGHTA and CDR2 is FQGNSA in the germline V gene. The J gene is TRBJ1-4, the V gene TRBV7-2, with a weak D call TRBD1 (6 bases). The material was CD4+ or CD8+ T cells sorted from blood, obtained in a trial of the OX40 agonist ivuxolimab. The receptor's source is an adult with an advanced solid tumor such as melanoma, head and neck, liver or kidney cancer. The CDR3 DNA sequence: TGTGCCAGCAGCTTAGGAGGGGGTCCCAATGAAAAACTGTTTTTT. As protein: CASSLGGGPNEKLFF.